The rows below give T cell receptor beta chains drawn from one sample of a study of blood T cell repertoires in COVID-19. Sequencing was performed with immunoSEQ multiplex PCR; in TCRdb, only in-frame clones are kept and a portion is missing. The sample contains approximately 220,000 clones, roughly 90% of which appear only once. Sample: PBMCs or T cells enriched from blood (not recorded which). These TCRs come from a man younger than 40 who had been exposed to COVID-19. CDR3s include the opening cysteine and the closing phenylalanine or tryptophan. The D gene is left open where the match is weak. Part of the rows lack a size; the others show once, few, many or a class for expanded clones.

v_gene: TRBV6-2/TRBV6-3
abundance: -
j_gene: TRBJ1-6
d_gene: -
CDR3aa: CASSYSTGQPHNSPLHF
CDR3nt: TGTGCCAGCAGTTACTCGACCGGACAGCCCCATAATTCACCCCTCCACTTT

v_gene: TRBV4-1
abundance: -
j_gene: TRBJ2-7
d_gene: -
CDR3aa: CASSQIRDEQYF
CDR3nt: TGCGCCAGCAGCCAAATCAGGGACGAGCAGTACTTC

v_gene: TRBV6-2/TRBV6-3
abundance: -
j_gene: TRBJ2-5
d_gene: -
CDR3aa: CASSYRGHQETQYF
CDR3nt: TGTGCCAGCAGTTACCGAGGGCACCAAGAGACCCAGTACTTC

v_gene: TRBV3-1/TRBV3-2
abundance: -
j_gene: TRBJ1-2
d_gene: -
CDR3aa: CASSPGGRTTLGAGYTF
CDR3nt: TGTGCCAGCAGCCCGGGGGGGCGAACGACCTTGGGAGCTGGCTACACCTTC

v_gene: TRBV7-2
abundance: -
j_gene: TRBJ2-7
d_gene: TRBD2
CDR3aa: CASSSSGGYEQYF
CDR3nt: TGTGCCAGCAGCTCTAGCGGGGGTTACGAGCAGTACTTC

v_gene: TRBV21-1
abundance: few
j_gene: TRBJ1-2
d_gene: -
CDR3aa: CASSKRGSGSRDGYTF
CDR3nt: TGTGCCAGCAGCAAAAGAGGGTCAGGTTCCCGGGATGGCTACACCTTC

v_gene: TRBV6-5
abundance: -
j_gene: TRBJ1-5
d_gene: TRBD1
CDR3aa: CASRGQGQPQHF
CDR3nt: TGTGCCAGCAGAGGACAGGGCCAGCCCCAGCATTTT

v_gene: TRBV5-4
abundance: -
j_gene: TRBJ2-7
d_gene: -
CDR3aa: CASSITQGYEQYF
CDR3nt: TGTGCCAGCAGCATTACCCAGGGTTACGAGCAGTACTTC

v_gene: TRBV29-1
abundance: once
j_gene: TRBJ2-3
d_gene: -
CDR3aa: CSVQQGTDTQYF
CDR3nt: TGCAGCGTTCAACAGGGAACAGATACGCAGTATTTT

v_gene: TRBV27
abundance: -
j_gene: TRBJ2-3
d_gene: -
CDR3aa: CASSLEEADTQYF
CDR3nt: TGTGCCAGCAGTTTAGAGGAGGCAGATACGCAGTATTTT

v_gene: TRBV7-3
abundance: -
j_gene: TRBJ2-1
d_gene: TRBD1
CDR3aa: CASSPSGDRDNEQFF
CDR3nt: TGTGCCAGCAGCCCCTCGGGGGACAGGGACAATGAGCAGTTCTTC

v_gene: TRBV5-8
abundance: -
j_gene: TRBJ1-2
d_gene: TRBD1
CDR3aa: CASSLDDRGDLGYTF
CDR3nt: TGTGCCAGCAGCTTGGACGACAGGGGGGACCTTGGCTACACCTTC

v_gene: TRBV5-1
abundance: -
j_gene: TRBJ1-1
d_gene: -
CDR3aa: CASSPAGQPGTEAFF
CDR3nt: TGCGCCAGCAGCCCAGCGGGGCAGCCAGGGACTGAAGCTTTCTTT

v_gene: TRBV25-1
abundance: -
j_gene: TRBJ2-3
d_gene: TRBD1
CDR3aa: CASRDRVVDTQYF
CDR3nt: TGTGCCAGCAGGGACAGGGTTGTAGATACGCAGTATTTT

v_gene: TRBV9
abundance: -
j_gene: TRBJ2-7
d_gene: -
CDR3aa: CASSAQVSDEQYF
CDR3nt: TGTGCCAGCAGCGCACAGGTTTCCGACGAGCAGTACTTC

v_gene: TRBV15
abundance: -
j_gene: TRBJ2-2
d_gene: -
CDR3aa: CATSRLRPLTSIDAGELFF
CDR3nt: TGTGCCACCAGCAGACTTCGGCCTCTGACTAGTATTGACGCCGGGGAGCTGTTTTTT

v_gene: TRBV6-4
abundance: -
j_gene: TRBJ2-3
d_gene: -
CDR3aa: CASSDSSQGITDTQYF
CDR3nt: TGTGCCAGCAGTGACTCTTCTCAGGGGATCACAGATACGCAGTATTTT

v_gene: TRBV6-2/TRBV6-3
abundance: once
j_gene: TRBJ1-1
d_gene: -
CDR3aa: CASSSSRGNTEAFF
CDR3nt: TGTGCCAGCAGCTCGAGCAGGGGGAACACTGAAGCTTTCTTT

v_gene: TRBV7-8
abundance: -
j_gene: TRBJ2-1
d_gene: TRBD1
CDR3aa: CASRGYDRGRQGEQFF
CDR3nt: TGTGCCAGCAGGGGTTACGACAGGGGGAGACAGGGAGAGCAGTTCTTC

v_gene: TRBV5-4
abundance: few
j_gene: TRBJ2-7
d_gene: TRBD1
CDR3aa: CASSRDRGPYEQYF
CDR3nt: TGTGCCAGCAGCCGCGACAGGGGCCCCTACGAGCAGTACTTC

v_gene: TRBV25-1
abundance: -
j_gene: TRBJ1-1
d_gene: TRBD1
CDR3aa: CASSERKDRAGAFF
CDR3nt: TGTGCCAGCAGTGAGCGCAAGGACAGGGCTGGGGCTTTCTTT

v_gene: TRBV10-3
abundance: -
j_gene: TRBJ1-5
d_gene: TRBD1
CDR3aa: CATAQTGNQPQHF
CDR3nt: TGTGCCACCGCGCAGACAGGGAATCAGCCCCAGCATTTT

v_gene: TRBV5-6
abundance: -
j_gene: TRBJ2-1
d_gene: -
CDR3aa: CASSYSPSSYNEQFF
CDR3nt: TGTGCCAGCAGCTACTCCCCAAGCTCCTACAATGAGCAGTTCTTC

v_gene: TRBV19
abundance: -
j_gene: TRBJ2-5
d_gene: -
CDR3aa: CASSKDRDLETQYF
CDR3nt: TGTGCCAGTAGTAAAGACAGGGACTTGGAGACCCAGTACTTC

v_gene: TRBV4-1
abundance: -
j_gene: TRBJ2-4
d_gene: TRBD1
CDR3aa: CASSQRRDRVGNIQYF
CDR3nt: TGCGCCAGCAGCCAACGGAGAGACAGGGTCGGAAACATTCAGTACTTC

v_gene: TRBV2
abundance: -
j_gene: TRBJ2-1
d_gene: -
CDR3aa: CASTQGSSYNEQFF
CDR3nt: TGTGCCAGCACTCAGGGTAGCTCCTACAATGAGCAGTTCTTC

v_gene: TRBV30
abundance: -
j_gene: TRBJ1-5
d_gene: TRBD1
CDR3aa: CAWSTGTGNNQPQHF
CDR3nt: TGTGCCTGGAGTACCGGGACAGGTAATAATCAGCCCCAGCATTTT

v_gene: TRBV6-2/TRBV6-3
abundance: -
j_gene: TRBJ2-1
d_gene: TRBD2
CDR3aa: CASSYSTSALSRLFF
CDR3nt: TGTGCCAGCAGTTACTCGACTAGCGCCCTTTCCCGTTTGTTCTTC

v_gene: TRBV23-1
abundance: -
j_gene: TRBJ2-2
d_gene: TRBD1
CDR3aa: CASLRIPTGETGELFF
CDR3nt: TGCGCCAGCCTACGAATCCCGACAGGGGAAACCGGGGAGCTGTTTTTT

v_gene: TRBV9
abundance: once
j_gene: TRBJ2-5
d_gene: -
CDR3aa: CASSETTGTDNPRLQETQYF
CDR3nt: TGTGCCAGCAGCGAGACTACAGGGACCGACAACCCGCGGCTCCAAGAGACCCAGTACTTC

v_gene: TRBV6-4
abundance: -
j_gene: TRBJ2-3
d_gene: TRBD2
CDR3aa: CASSDTILASGDASTDTQYF
CDR3nt: TGTGCCAGCAGTGACACCATCCTGGCTAGCGGGGACGCTAGCACAGATACGCAGTATTTT

v_gene: TRBV18
abundance: -
j_gene: TRBJ2-1
d_gene: TRBD2
CDR3aa: CASSPTSGSYNEQFF
CDR3nt: TGTGCCAGCTCACCGACTAGCGGGAGCTACAATGAGCAGTTCTTC

v_gene: TRBV9
abundance: -
j_gene: TRBJ2-5
d_gene: -
CDR3aa: CASSVESSPLQETQYF
CDR3nt: TGTGCCAGCAGCGTAGAGTCTAGCCCCCTCCAGGAGACCCAGTACTTC

v_gene: TRBV6-1
abundance: -
j_gene: TRBJ2-7
d_gene: TRBD1
CDR3aa: CASSESGTALGFYEQYF
CDR3nt: TGTGCCAGCAGTGAAAGTGGGACAGCCCTCGGCTTTTACGAGCAGTACTTC

v_gene: TRBV9
abundance: -
j_gene: TRBJ2-5
d_gene: TRBD2
CDR3aa: CASSLRTSGASGVGETQYF
CDR3nt: TGTGCCAGCAGCCTCCGGACTAGCGGGGCTTCCGGGGTCGGAGAGACCCAGTACTTC

v_gene: TRBV12-3/TRBV12-4
abundance: -
j_gene: TRBJ2-1
d_gene: -
CDR3aa: CASSLELRQFF
CDR3nt: TGTGCCAGCAGTTTAGAACTGCGGCAGTTCTTC

v_gene: TRBV30
abundance: -
j_gene: TRBJ1-5
d_gene: -
CDR3aa: CAWSHGINQPQHF
CDR3nt: TGTGCCTGGAGTCACGGGATTAATCAGCCCCAGCATTTT